This paragraph reports one T cell receptor beta chain. The table came from immunoSEQ multiplex PCR; TCRdb's copy has only in-frame clones and leaves some out. The repertoire holds about 2.4 million clones, approximately 93% seen once, with 0.36% in the top ten. After removal of 5 bases from V and 6 bases from J, the junction contained 9 bases not matched to a gene. Germline CDR1 and CDR2: SGHTA and FQGNSA. The CDR3 consists of 16 residues. This record belongs to a study of shared clonotypes between healthy human individuals. The sequence came from a young man in good health. Some clones in this sample may be carry-over from other donors' samples. V and J are TRBV7-2 and TRBJ2-3; 12 bases align to TRBD2. The sequenced sample was naive CD4+ T cells from PBMCs. Specified subset: CD45RA+ positively selected. Here the CDR3 reads CASSLTSGRRGDTQYF. The DNA for the CDR3 is TGTGCCAGCAGCCTCACTAGCGGGAGGAGGGGGGATACGCAGTATTTT.